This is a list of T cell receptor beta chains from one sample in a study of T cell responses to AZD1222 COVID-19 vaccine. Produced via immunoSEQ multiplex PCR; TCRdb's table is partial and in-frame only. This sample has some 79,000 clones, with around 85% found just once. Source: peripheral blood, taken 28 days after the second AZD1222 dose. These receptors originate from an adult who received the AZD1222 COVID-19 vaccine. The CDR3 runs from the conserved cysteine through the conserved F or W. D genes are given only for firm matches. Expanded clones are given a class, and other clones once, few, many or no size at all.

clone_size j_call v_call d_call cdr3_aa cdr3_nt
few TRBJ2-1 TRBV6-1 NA CASSEARGYNEQFF TGTGCCAGCAGTGAAGCGAGGGGTTACAATGAGCAGTTCTTC
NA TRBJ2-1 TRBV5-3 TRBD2 CARSLRDYQNNYNEQFF TGTGCCAGAAGCCTCCGGGACTACCAGAACAACTACAATGAGCAGTTCTTC
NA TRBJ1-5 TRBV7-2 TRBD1 CASSKGVRGTQPQHF TGTGCCAGCAGCAAGGGCGTCAGGGGGACCCAGCCCCAGCATTTT
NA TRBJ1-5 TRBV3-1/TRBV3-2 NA CASSQARDQPQHF TGTGCCAGCAGCCAAGCCCGGGATCAGCCCCAGCATTTT
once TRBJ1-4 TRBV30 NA CACSATGNNEKLFF TGTGCCTGTTCCGCAACGGGGAATAATGAAAAACTGTTTTTT
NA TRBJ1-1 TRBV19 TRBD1 CASGRQGRSLNTEAFF TGTGCCAGTGGAAGACAGGGCCGATCTTTGAACACTGAAGCTTTCTTT
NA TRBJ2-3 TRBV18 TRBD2 CASLAGTTTDTQYF TGTGCCAGCTTAGCCGGGACTACCACCGATACGCAGTATTTT
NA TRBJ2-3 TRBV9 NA CASSVGELVDTQYF TGTGCCAGCAGCGTAGGGGAATTAGTAGATACGCAGTATTTT
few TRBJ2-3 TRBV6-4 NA CASPWTATDTQYF TGTGCCAGCCCCTGGACAGCCACAGATACGCAGTATTTT
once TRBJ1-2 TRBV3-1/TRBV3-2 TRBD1 CASSQDRTGGNYGYTF TGTGCCAGCAGCCAAGATCGGACAGGGGGGAACTATGGCTACACCTTC
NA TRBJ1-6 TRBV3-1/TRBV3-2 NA CASSQDPRRQGGSPLHF TGTGCCAGCAGCCAAGATCCGCGCAGGCAGGGAGGTTCACCCCTCCACTTT
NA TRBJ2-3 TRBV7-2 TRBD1 CASSLGGGQGIDTQYF TGTGCCAGCAGCTTAGGGGGGGGACAGGGCATAGATACGCAGTATTTT
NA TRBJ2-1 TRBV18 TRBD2 CASSPATSGRGHEQFF TGTGCCAGCTCACCGGCGACTAGCGGGAGAGGGCATGAGCAGTTCTTC
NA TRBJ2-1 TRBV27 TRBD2 CASIASGVYNEQFF TGTGCCAGCATCGCTAGCGGGGTCTACAATGAGCAGTTCTTC
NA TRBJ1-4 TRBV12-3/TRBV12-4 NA CASSLGPGLLFF TGTGCCAGCAGTTTAGGGCCCGGTTTACTGTTTTTT
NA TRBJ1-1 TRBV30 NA CAWSVRNTEAFF TGTGCCTGGAGTGTTAGGAACACTGAAGCTTTCTTT
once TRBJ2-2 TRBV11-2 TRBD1 CASSLLTGGGTGELFF TGTGCCAGCAGCTTATTGACAGGGGGAGGCACCGGGGAGCTGTTTTTT
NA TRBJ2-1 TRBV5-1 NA CASSLPGSSYNEQFF TGCGCCAGCAGCTTGCCGGGGAGCTCCTACAATGAGCAGTTCTTC
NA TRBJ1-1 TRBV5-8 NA CASSESFRAFF TGTGCCAGCAGCGAATCCTTCAGGGCTTTCTTT
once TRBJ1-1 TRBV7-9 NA CASSYRFEAFF TGTGCCAGCAGCTACAGGTTTGAAGCTTTCTTT
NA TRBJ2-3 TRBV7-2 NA CASSLGAPLSTQYF TGTGCCAGCAGCTTAGGAGCGCCTCTCTCTACGCAGTATTTT
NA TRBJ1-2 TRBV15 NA CATSRDNVGGYTF TGTGCCACCAGCCGGGACAACGTAGGAGGCTACACCTTC
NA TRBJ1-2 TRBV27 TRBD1 CASSLKGAGYGYTF TGTGCCAGCAGTTTAAAGGGGGCCGGCTATGGCTACACCTTC
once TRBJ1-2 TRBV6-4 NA CASRPTDNYGYTF TGTGCCAGCAGACCGACAGATAACTATGGCTACACCTTC
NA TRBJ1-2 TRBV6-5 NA CASSNRERLGYGYTF TGTGCCAGCAGTAACCGGGAACGTTTAGGCTATGGCTACACCTTC
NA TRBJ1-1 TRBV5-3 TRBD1 CARSAGTANTEAFF TGTGCCAGAAGCGCCGGGACAGCGAACACTGAAGCTTTCTTT
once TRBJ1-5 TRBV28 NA CASSRLSNQPQHF TGTGCCAGCAGTCGCCTAAGCAATCAGCCCCAGCATTTT
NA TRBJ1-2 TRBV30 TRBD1 CAWDRGTAGYTF TGTGCCTGGGACAGGGGGACCGCTGGCTACACCTTC